Below, 32 T cell receptor beta chains from the same sample are listed, as sequenced in a study of T cells after yellow fever vaccination. TCRdb recomputed calls from the 5' RACE reads with MiXCR, one row per CDR3 protein. Here the sample spans just under 600,000 distinct CDR3 sequences, about 13% being singletons. The sequencing used PBMCs, collected on the day of the yellow fever booster vaccination. These receptors all come from a man aged 25 to 40 who received the YFV17D yellow fever vaccine.

This clonotype came up a few times. V gene TRBV13 combines with J gene TRBJ2-1, with TRBD2 as a possible D gene (6 bases). Germline V gene sequence: CDR1 PRHDT, CDR2 FYEKMQ (reference sequence). This CDR3 is built from 13 residues. Trimming shortened V by 0 bases and J by 10 bases, and 10 bases separated the two germline ends. The CDR3 sequence: CASSLGDYLEQFF. In DNA form, the CDR3 reads TGTGCCAGCAGCTTAGGGGACTACCTCGAGCAGTTCTTC.

The chain links TRBV7-6 to TRBJ2-1; D may match TRBD1 or TRBD2 (5 bases each). The germline CDR1 and CDR2 sequences are SGHVS and FNYEAQ. Trimming shortened V by 1 base and J by 5 bases, and 9 bases separated the two germline ends. This CDR3 is built from 14 residues. CDR3 DNA sequence: TGTGCCAGCAGCTTAGGGGGACGAAACAATGAGCAGTTCTTC. It encodes CASSLGGRNNEQFF.

J is TRBJ2-2 and V is TRBV4-3; D is uncertain. CDR3 length equals 15 residues. V lost 1 base to trimming and J lost 5 bases, with 11 bases between them. The germline gives CDR1 LGHNA, CDR2 YSLEER. CDR3: CASSQGGLGTGELFF. CDR3 nucleotides: TGCGCCAGCAGCCAAGGAGGCCTCGGGACCGGGGAGCTGTTTTTT.

This clonotype was counted only a few times. J is TRBJ2-2 and V is TRBV19; D remains unclear. In germline, CDR1 is LNHDA, CDR2 SQIVND (reference sequence). The CDR3 contains 14 residues. V was shortened by 9 bases and J by 4 bases, with 15 bases between the two germline ends. The CDR3 is CASLQEPITGELFF. CDR3 nucleotide sequence: TGTGCCAGCCTCCAGGAGCCGATCACCGGGGAGCTGTTTTTT.

This clonotype was observed many times. CDR3 coding DNA: TGCGCCAGCAGCAAGGACAGTTATAGCAATCAGCCCCAGCATTTT. This sequence encodes CASSKDSYSNQPQHF. The chain has TRBV5-1 and TRBJ1-5; the D gene is possibly TRBD1 (6 bases). Germline CDR1 and CDR2: SGHRS and YFSETQ. This CDR3 is 15 amino acids long. The V and J ends lost 4 bases and 0 bases respectively, with 11 bases between them. Complete variable domain (other parts from reference TRBV5-1 and TRBJ1-5): KAGVTQTPRYLIKTRGQQVTLSCSPISGHRSVSWYQQTPGQGLQFLFEYFSETQRNKGNFPGRFSGRQFSNSRSEMNVSTLELGDSALYLCASSKDSYSNQPQHFGDGTRLSIL.

Comment on this clonotype: One end of the junction is discordant with germline, which a read error may explain. The rearrangement links TRBV14 to TRBJ2-5, with a possible D match to TRBD2 (5 bases). CDR1 is SGHDN and CDR2 is FVKESK in the germline V gene. The CDR3 covers 13 residues. DNA for the CDR3: TGTGCCAGCAGCCACAATCGGGGAGAGCCCCAGTACTTC. Amino acid sequence: CASSHNRGEPQYF.

This clonotype was detected only a few times. The chain has TRBV12-3 or TRBV12-4 and TRBJ2-3; D unclear. V lost 8 bases to trimming and J lost 0 bases, with 6 bases between them. The CDR3 spans 12 residues. CDR3 nucleotides: TGTGCCAGCTTCCCTAGCACAGATACGCAGTATTTT. It yields the protein CASFPSTDTQYF.

Only a few counts were recorded for this clonotype. The rearrangement links TRBV5-1 to TRBJ2-2; D is perhaps TRBD1 or TRBD2 (6 bases each). CDR3 size: 13 residues. V was cut by 5 bases and J by 5 bases, with 10 bases left in between. From germline, CDR1 is SGHRS and CDR2 YFSETQ. CDR3 protein: CASRLGGTGELFF. The CDR3 nucleotides are TGCGCCAGCAGATTAGGGGGGACCGGGGAGCTGTTTTTT.

This rearrangement joins TRBV20-1 to TRBJ2-2; 9 bases fit TRBD1. Losses at the gene ends were 6 bases for V and 4 bases for J; bases not matched to a gene: 6. The CDR3 sequence is 14 residues long. CDR1 and CDR2 from the germline V gene are DFQATT and SNEGSKA (reference sequence). CDR3 sequence (DNA): TGCAGTGCGCCGCGACAGGGGGGCACCGGGGAGCTGTTTTTT. It encodes CSAPRQGGTGELFF.

This clonotype has just a few counts. The rearrangement links TRBV12-3 or TRBV12-4 to TRBJ2-4; the match to TRBD2 covers 8 bases. This CDR3 has 15 residues. V lost 1 base, J lost 8 bases, and 7 bases stayed unmatched. The CDR3 reads CASSLEAGVNDIQYF. The CDR3 region has the DNA TGTGCCAGCAGTTTAGAAGCGGGAGTTAACGACATTCAGTACTTC.

This clonotype has just a few counts. The chain joins TRBV5-1 to TRBJ2-7; D might be TRBD1 (6 bases). Trimming cost V 0 bases and J 2 bases, with 9 bases left between them. This CDR3 is 14 amino acids long. Germline assignment: CDR1 SGHRS and CDR2 YFSETQ. CDR3 coding DNA: TGCGCCAGCAGCTTGGAACAGGGAACCTACGAGCAGTACTTC. As protein: CASSLEQGTYEQYF.

This clonotype showed up just a few times. The chain joins TRBV6-2 or TRBV6-3 to TRBJ2-2; TRBD2 matches at 7 bases. This CDR3 has 15 residues. CDR1 MNHEY and CDR2 SVGEGT come from the germline V gene. With 3 bases clipped from V and 8 bases from J, the junction kept 9 bases outside the gene matches. For the CDR3, the DNA is TGTGCCAGCAGTTATTTTAACCCGGGACTAGGGGAGCTGTTTTTT. Encoded protein: CASSYFNPGLGELFF.

The V gene is TRBV6-1, the J gene TRBJ2-1; TRBD2 agrees at 8 bases. Per germline, CDR1 MNHNS and CDR2 SASEGT. V dropped 6 bases and J dropped 6; count of bases not matched to a gene: 13. The CDR3 has 16 residues. CDR3 amino acids: CASRRTSGSAANEQFF. As DNA, the CDR3 is TGTGCCAGCAGAAGAACAAGCGGGAGCGCCGCCAATGAGCAGTTCTTC.

This clonotype has a handful of counts. V gene TRBV5-4 combines with J gene TRBJ2-5, with 12 bases identical to TRBD2. Germline CDR1 and CDR2: SGHNT and YYREEE (reference sequence). The CDR3 spans 16 residues. V was pared by 4 bases and J by 4 bases, with 8 bases of the junction left unmatched. The DNA of the CDR3 is TGTGCCAGCAGCACTCTGGCTAGCGGGAGGGGAGAGACCCAGTACTTC. It yields the protein CASSTLASGRGETQYF.

This clonotype was observed once. The V call is TRBV20-1, the J call TRBJ1-5; 8 nucleotides line up with TRBD1. The CDR3 is made up of 15 amino acids. Germline V gives CDR1 DFQATT, CDR2 SNEGSKA (reference sequence). The trim removed 6 bases at V and 5 bases at J, leaving 12 bases unmatched. CDR3 coding DNA: TGCAGTGCGTCCTTGAGGGACAGGAGAGATCAGCCCCAGCATTTT. Translating gives CSASLRDRRDQPQHF.

J is TRBJ2-2 and V is TRBV6-5, with a tentative D call TRBD1 (5 bases). The CDR3 contains 16 residues. From germline, CDR1 is MNHEY and CDR2 SVGAGI. Trimming shortened V by 2 bases and J by 0 bases, and 10 bases separated the two germline ends. In DNA, the CDR3 is TGTGCCAGCAGTTACCCTGGCAGGGCGAACACCGGGGAGCTGTTTTTT. Amino acid sequence: CASSYPGRANTGELFF.

A few counts support this clonotype. In DNA, the CDR3 is TGTGCCAGCAGCTTAGGACAGGGGATGTCAAGCAATCAGCCCCAGCATTTT. Translated: CASSLGQGMSSNQPQHF. V gene TRBV7-2 combines with J gene TRBJ1-5; 8 bases agree with TRBD1. The CDR3 covers 17 residues. Germline V gene sequence: CDR1 SGHTA, CDR2 FQGNSA. V dropped 1 base and J dropped 1; count of bases not matched to a gene: 6. The entire variable domain, with the rest obtained from reference TRBV7-2 and TRBJ1-5, is as follows: GAGVSQSPSNKVTEKGKDVELRCDPISGHTALYWYRQSLGQGLEFLIYFQGNSAPDKSGLPSDRFSAERTGGSVSTLTIQRTQQEDSAVYLCASSLGQGMSSNQPQHFGDGTRLSIL.

The chain carries TRBV30 and TRBJ2-1; D tentatively fits TRBD1 or TRBD2 (5 bases each). Germline CDR1 is GTSNPN and CDR2 is SVGIG (reference sequence). The CDR3 sequence is 13 residues long. V was clipped by 6 bases and J by 8 bases, with 17 bases between them. CDR3 loop: CACRDRASYEQFF. CDR3 bases: TGTGCCTGTCGGGACCGAGCCTCGTATGAGCAGTTCTTC. Full variable domain (missing parts from reference TRBV30 and TRBJ2-1): SQTIHQWPATLVQPVGSPLSLECTVEGTSNPNLYWYRQAAGRGLQLLFYSVGIGQISSEVPQNLSASRPQDRQFILSSKKLLLSDSGFYLCACRDRASYEQFFGPGTRLTVL.

This clonotype has a count of ten or more. The rearrangement uses TRBV20-1 and TRBJ1-4; the match to TRBD1 covers 8 bases. V lost 3 bases to trimming and J lost 8 bases; unmatched junction nucleotides: 5. Germline V lookup: CDR1 DFQATT, CDR2 SNEGSKA (reference sequence). The CDR3 runs to 13 residues. The CDR3 here is CSASTGGREKLFF. The CDR3 DNA is TGCAGTGCTAGCACAGGGGGTAGGGAAAAACTGTTTTTT.

The chain joins TRBV2 to TRBJ1-1; 7 nucleotides align to TRBD1. V lost 6 bases to trimming and J lost 5 bases; unmatched junction nucleotides: 6. This CDR3 region has 13 residues. Germline V lookup: CDR1 SNHLY, CDR2 FYNNEI. DNA for the CDR3: TGTGCCAGCAGAAACAGGGGTCGGACTGAAGCTTTCTTT. Translated, it gives CASRNRGRTEAFF.

This chain joins TRBV5-1 and TRBJ2-7; 8 positions agree with TRBD1. Per the germline V gene, CDR1 is SGHRS and CDR2 is YFSETQ. J lost 5 bases, V lost 3 bases, and 10 bases had no gene match. The length of the CDR3 is 15 residues. CDR3 nucleotides: TGCGCCAGCAGCTCCCCGGACAGGGCGACGAACGAGCAGTACTTC. Its translation: CASSSPDRATNEQYF.

The rearrangement joins TRBV20-1 to TRBJ1-2; the D gene is possibly TRBD1 (5 bases). The V end was cut by 6 bases, the J end by 8 bases, with 13 bases between. CDR3 length: 11 residues. Germline CDR1 and CDR2: DFQATT and SNEGSKA (reference sequence). The CDR3 DNA follows: TGCAGTGCGCCGGGGGTGAGGGGCTACACCTTC. This sequence encodes CSAPGVRGYTF.

The rearrangement uses TRBV10-3 and TRBJ1-1; D uncertain. Trimming stripped 10 bases from V and 2 bases from J, with 20 bases between. This CDR3 spans 15 amino acids. The germline gives CDR1 ENHRY, CDR2 SYGVKD. The CDR3 region is CATRDRALGNTEAFF. In DNA, the CDR3 is TGTGCCACGAGGGATCGGGCGCTTGGAAACACTGAAGCTTTCTTT.

The chain carries TRBV5-6 and TRBJ1-1, with a weak D call TRBD1 (6 bases). Germline V lookup: CDR1 SGHDT, CDR2 YYEEEE. The CDR3 runs to 15 residues. V lost 0 bases, J lost 0 bases, and 9 bases lay in between. The CDR3 nucleotides are TGTGCCAGCAGCTTGGTGGGGGCGGTGAACACTGAAGCTTTCTTT. This translates into CASSLVGAVNTEAFF.

This clonotype was seen a few times. CDR3 loop: CASSLAGRSTTDTQYF. The CDR3 nucleotides are TGTGCCAGCAGCTTAGCCGGGCGGTCTACCACAGATACGCAGTATTTT. V is TRBV7-9 and J is TRBJ2-3; D is undetermined. There are 16 residues in the CDR3. Germline loops: CDR1 SEHNR, CDR2 FQNEAQ (reference sequence). V was shortened by 0 bases and J by 2 bases, with 12 bases between the two germline ends.

The V and J genes are TRBV27 and TRBJ2-7, with 7 bases that match TRBD2. Trimming removed 5 bases from V and 4 bases from J; junction bases left unmatched: 11. Germline V gene sequence: CDR1 MNHEY, CDR2 SMNVEV (reference sequence). This CDR3 spans 15 amino acids. The CDR3 sequence: CASSPLGGSLYEQYF. The CDR3 nucleotides are TGTGCCAGCAGTCCCCTAGGCGGGAGTCTATACGAGCAGTACTTC.

A few counts support this clonotype. The chain employs TRBV6-2 or TRBV6-3 and TRBJ2-4, with TRBD1 as a possible D gene (6 bases). Trimming left V 8 bases short and J 0 bases short, with 11 bases between. This CDR3 is 14 amino acids long. Germline-derived CDR1 and CDR2 are MNHEY and SVGEGT. The CDR3 reads CASRDTVAKNIQYF. CDR3 DNA sequence: TGTGCCAGCCGGGACACCGTAGCCAAAAACATTCAGTACTTC.

There are a few counts of this clonotype. V and J are TRBV10-3 and TRBJ2-2; D unclear. The CDR3 runs to 14 residues. Germline values: CDR1 ENHRY, CDR2 SYGVKD. Trimming cost V 4 bases and J 6 bases, with 12 bases left between them. The CDR3 DNA is TGTGCCATCAGTGCCGGCCAAGGCCCCGGGGAGCTGTTTTTT. It specifies CAISAGQGPGELFF.

The chain employs TRBV20-1 and TRBJ2-3; 10 bases align to TRBD2. The germline gives CDR1 DFQATT, CDR2 SNEGSKA (reference sequence). CDR3 size: 14 residues. Written as DNA, the CDR3 is TGCTCTCTAAGAGCGGGAGGGCCGACAGATACGCAGTATTTT. It codes for CSLRAGGPTDTQYF.

This sequence joins TRBV7-9 and TRBJ2-5, with D unresolved. CDR1 is SEHNR and CDR2 is FQNEAQ in the germline V gene (reference sequence). With 0 bases removed from V and 5 bases from J, the gap between germline ends came to 10 bases. CDR3 size: 14 residues. The CDR3 DNA follows: TGTGCCAGCAGCTTAGCAAGCGTTGGTGAGACCCAGTACTTC. Translated, it gives CASSLASVGETQYF.

This clonotype was recorded a few times. V usage is TRBV19 and J usage is TRBJ2-3; the match to TRBD1 covers 9 bases. Per germline, CDR1 LNHDA and CDR2 SQIVND (reference sequence). The CDR3 loop spans 13 amino acids. With V trimmed by 8 bases and J by 6 bases, 6 bases remained unmatched. The CDR3 loop is CASSTGGEDTQYF. Here the CDR3 DNA reads TGTGCCAGTTCAACAGGGGGCGAGGATACGCAGTATTTT.

The table lists this clonotype with a few counts. The chain uses TRBV11-2 and TRBJ2-7, with TRBD2 matching over 7 bases. With V trimmed by 2 bases and J by 2 bases, 18 bases remained unmatched. Germline V gene sequence: CDR1 SGHAT, CDR2 FQNNGV. This CDR3 has 19 residues. CDR3 protein: CASSLKGTQYAGATYEQYF. CDR3 coding DNA: TGTGCCAGCAGCTTAAAGGGAACCCAATATGCGGGAGCAACCTACGAGCAGTACTTC.